A selection of T cell receptor beta chains follows, all from one sample in a study of cytomegalovirus exposure and HLA in healthy donors. TCRdb's copy holds only in-frame clones and misses some; the assay was immunoSEQ multiplex PCR. The sample holds about 120,000 clones, roughly 78% seen once. Specimen: PBMCs. Receptor source: a young man in good health and CMV-seropositive. Each CDR3 is given without its conserved first and last residue.

>TRBV5-1|TRBJ2-3
ASTLGGGTDTQY
>TRBV9|TRBJ1-5
ASSVSYGQPQH
>TRBV6-5|TRBJ2-4
ASTLGQAMDIQY
>TRBV13|TRBJ1-5
ASSRGGGIQPQH
>TRBV6-5|TRBJ1-2
ASSTEMWRDYGYT
>TRBV19|TRBJ2-7
ASSMEGSSYEQY
>TRBV12-5|TRBJ2-5
ASLGGRGTWETQY
>TRBV14|TRBJ2-3
ASSQGDSSADTQY
>TRBV9|TRBJ1-1
ASTRIDRGPNTEAF
>TRBV28|TRBJ1-5
ASSLPTGTQPQH
>TRBV18|TRBJ1-1
ASSLSRTGVNTEAF
>TRBV5-4|TRBJ1-2
ASSLGTGNYGYT
>TRBV7-9|TRBJ1-5
ASSATGASQPQH
>TRBV28|TRBJ2-7
ASRRGGAGGPFYEQY
>TRBV7-2|TRBJ2-1
ASSFPPGGAGEQF
>TRBV6-5|TRBJ1-1
ASSPDRDTEAF
>TRBV7-2|TRBJ1-1
ASSLSWQTEAF
>TRBV5-5|TRBJ1-2
ASSPLGGAEYGYT
>TRBV6-5|TRBJ2-1
ASSYQPGQGHNEQF
>TRBV6-5|TRBJ2-1
ASSDSGAYNEQF
>TRBV5-8|TRBJ2-7
ASSSTPIYEQY
>TRBV7-8|TRBJ1-2
ASSSRINRRNYGYT
>TRBV9|TRBJ2-7
ASSETYYERQY
>TRBV28|TRBJ1-5
ASSLSIWSNQPQH
>TRBV2|TRBJ1-5
ASSPPPLGQVNQPQH
>TRBV2|TRBJ1-1
ASSVEGNTEAF
>TRBV2|TRBJ2-3
ASRSDRGADTQY
>TRBV29-1|TRBJ1-5
SIGQGNQPQH
>TRBV6-5|TRBJ2-3
ASSQTASTDTQY
>TRBV4-1|TRBJ2-1
ASSQDWTGVNEQF
>TRBV6-5|TRBJ1-6
ASSSGTAGSPLH
>TRBV20-1|TRBJ2-5
SGTVGETQY
>TRBV7-9|TRBJ1-4
ASSVGEKLF
>TRBV10-3|TRBJ2-2
AISGGTGHTGELF
>TRBV4-1|TRBJ2-7
ASSQASNYNYEQY
>TRBV29-1|TRBJ2-1
SVRVSYNEQF
>TRBV19|TRBJ1-4
ASGIGEGLGTNEKLF
>TRBV19|TRBJ2-7
ASSIRPVPLEQY
>TRBV21-1|TRBJ2-3
ASSLPSGGKDRSTDTQY
>TRBV28|TRBJ2-7
ASRPRDRAYEQY
>TRBV30|TRBJ2-3
AWSVGGTDTQY
>TRBV5-1|TRBJ1-5
ASSCRRHPLNQPQH
>TRBV6-5|TRBJ2-3
ASSYVGRGTQY
>TRBV5-1|TRBJ1-3
ASSLRTGANTIY
>TRBV6-6|TRBJ1-5
ASSYSWTGVQPQH
>TRBV5-6|TRBJ1-3
ASSREGLRNTIY